This is a list of T cell receptor beta chains from one sample in a study of T-cell reconstitution after alpha-beta-depleted transplantation in children. One entry per CDR3 protein results from TCRdb running MiXCR on the PCR reads. Of some 590,000 distinct CDR3 sequences in the sample, 8% to 11% are singletons; the top ten hold 4%. Specimen: PBMCs from the stem cell graft donor, collected from the stem cell graft. These TCRs come from a human donor who donated a stem cell graft to a child with acute myeloid leukemia. Both conserved end residues are trimmed from each CDR3. Fields, in order: J gene, D gene, clone size, V gene, CDR3 protein. D genes are given only for firm matches. Rows give clone size only sometimes, using once, few, many, or a class for an expanded clone.

TRBJ2-7 | NA | NA | TRBV29-1 | SVESGAPYEQY
TRBJ2-3 | NA | many | TRBV5-1 | ASSLAPGTDTQY
TRBJ2-1 | TRBD2 | NA | TRBV7-3 | ASSLLGSGRNEQF
TRBJ1-2 | NA | few | TRBV25-1 | ASKSTGRSDYGYT
TRBJ2-1 | TRBD2 | few | TRBV29-1 | SVESPLAGGGNEQF
TRBJ2-7 | NA | NA | TRBV9 | ASSPDSTAYEQY
TRBJ2-1 | TRBD2 | NA | TRBV5-1 | ASSALAGGPANEQF
TRBJ1-2 | TRBD1 | few | TRBV28 | ASREQGADYGYT
TRBJ2-5 | TRBD2 | few | TRBV30 | AATSGSLQETQY
TRBJ1-1 | NA | few | TRBV6-5 | ASSNPREAF
TRBJ1-1 | NA | few | TRBV25-1 | ASIDVGGRGAF
TRBJ2-3 | TRBD2 | many | TRBV20-1 | SARDASGSVYTQY
TRBJ2-1 | NA | few | TRBV3-1 | ASSQIRANEQF
TRBJ2-7 | NA | few | TRBV6-1 | ASSERKGGSYEQY
TRBJ2-2 | TRBD2 | few | TRBV6-2/TRBV6-3 | ASSPATSGFTGELF
TRBJ2-3 | NA | many | TRBV29-1 | SVKRVASTDTQY
TRBJ1-5 | NA | NA | TRBV29-1 | SVAVDSNQPQH
TRBJ2-7 | NA | many | TRBV7-9 | ASSLSDSAEQY
TRBJ2-3 | TRBD2 | many | TRBV7-2 | ASTLAGPAQY
TRBJ2-7 | TRBD2 | few | TRBV7-6 | ASSTGLGNSYEQY
TRBJ2-2 | TRBD2 | many | TRBV27 | ASSLLAGGTGELF
TRBJ2-2 | NA | NA | TRBV9 | ASSVVPDTNTGELF
TRBJ2-2 | TRBD1 | many | TRBV28 | ATNYQQGNGGELF
TRBJ2-1 | TRBD2 | NA | TRBV12-3/TRBV12-4 | ASSFRTSGRKDEQF
TRBJ1-5 | NA | NA | TRBV28 | ASSLFGTLRSNQPQH
TRBJ2-1 | NA | NA | TRBV5-5 | ASSTVGSRGEQF
TRBJ2-1 | NA | few | TRBV5-1 | ASSLDGGVYNEQF
TRBJ2-1 | TRBD2 | few | TRBV29-1 | SALGGIYNEQF
TRBJ2-1 | NA | many | TRBV5-1 | ASSLPSGTGYNEQF
TRBJ2-1 | NA | NA | TRBV5-1 | ASSLPSDSQF
TRBJ2-3 | NA | few | TRBV20-1 | SARDPGLGTQY
TRBJ2-5 | TRBD1 | many | TRBV3-1 | ASSQDRQGVGQETQY
TRBJ1-4 | NA | few | TRBV10-3 | AAQGTNEKLF
TRBJ2-7 | NA | many | TRBV10-3 | AAGSYEQY
TRBJ2-7 | TRBD2 | NA | TRBV7-2 | ASSTMTSSSYEQY
TRBJ1-1 | NA | many | TRBV12-3/TRBV12-4 | ASRSVGDWDEAF
TRBJ1-2 | TRBD1 | few | TRBV12-5 | ASGSQGADGYT
TRBJ2-3 | TRBD2 | many | TRBV27 | ASSRRTSGSTDTQY
TRBJ2-7 | NA | NA | TRBV27 | ASSPHGRVGEQY
TRBJ2-1 | NA | NA | TRBV7-2 | ASSLNTGSLYYNEQF
TRBJ2-7 | TRBD2 | many | TRBV20-1 | SARDPGTSGNEQY
TRBJ1-1 | NA | many | TRBV5-1 | ASSLEPMNTEAF
TRBJ2-7 | TRBD1 | NA | TRBV14 | ASSHPGQGREQY
TRBJ1-2 | TRBD1 | NA | TRBV5-1 | ASSLPTGGGYT
TRBJ1-5 | NA | NA | TRBV6-2/TRBV6-3 | ASRDSGGSQPQH
TRBJ2-2 | TRBD2 | many | TRBV7-2 | ASSLAGLGAGELF
TRBJ2-1 | TRBD2 | many | TRBV7-2 | ASSGLAGAYNEQF
TRBJ2-7 | TRBD2 | many | TRBV5-1 | ASSAGLAEKSYEQY
TRBJ2-7 | TRBD1 | few | TRBV6-2/TRBV6-3 | ASWTGQATSYEQY
TRBJ1-2 | NA | few | TRBV5-1 | ASSIEGQGYGYT
TRBJ1-5 | TRBD1 | NA | TRBV7-2 | ASSLRTGSDQPQH
TRBJ2-1 | NA | few | TRBV29-1 | SVEDRGHNEQF
TRBJ2-5 | TRBD2 | many | TRBV27 | ASSRLAGVSVETQY
TRBJ2-5 | TRBD2 | many | TRBV20-1 | SASTSGSETQY
TRBJ2-3 | TRBD2 | NA | TRBV7-2 | ASSRSGRATDTQY
TRBJ1-1 | NA | few | TRBV30 | AWGADSNTEAF
TRBJ1-2 | NA | few | TRBV7-2 | ASSPMGGEDYGYT
TRBJ1-3 | NA | NA | TRBV5-4 | ASSLVGSNSGNTIY
TRBJ2-3 | NA | NA | TRBV9 | ASSPWGLPTDTQY
TRBJ2-7 | TRBD2 | many | TRBV7-9 | ASSLAFDSGIYEQY